The next 17 T cell receptor beta chains were all read from a single sample in a study of blood T cell repertoires in COVID-19. Here immunoSEQ multiplex PCR was the method, and the copy in TCRdb shows in-frame clones only, minus some. The sample carries approximately 61,000 clones, 70% to 90% recorded once. The sample taken for sequencing was peripheral blood. The receptors were gathered from a man in his 70s with acute or convalescent COVID-19.

This chain joins TRBV11-2 and TRBJ2-7, with 7 bases that match TRBD1. J was trimmed by 13 bases and V by 5 bases; bases with no gene match: 11. This CDR3 contains 12 residues. Germline-derived CDR1 and CDR2 are SGHAT and FQNNGV. Here the CDR3 DNA reads TGTGCCAGCAGCCCCCGGGACAGATCTCAATACTTC. This gives the protein CASSPRDRSQYF.

The gene calls are TRBV5-1 and TRBJ2-1; 7 bases line up with TRBD1. The CDR3 consists of 16 residues. V trimming: 3 bases; J trimming: 3 bases; junction bases outside the gene matches: 9. The germline V gene encodes CDR1 SGHRS and CDR2 YFSETQ. CDR3 sequence (DNA): TGCGCCAGCAGCTCTTCCGGGACAGTGGTCTACAATGAGCAGTTCTTC. It is translated as CASSSSGTVVYNEQFF.

The V gene is TRBV29-1, the J gene TRBJ2-7; TRBD1 matches at 7 bases. The germline CDR1 and CDR2 sequences are SQVTM and ANQGSEA. J gave up 11 bases and V 6 bases, and 19 bases lay outside the gene matches. This CDR3 has 14 amino acids. The CDR3 nucleotides are TGCAGCGTGGCCGACCCTCGACAGGGTGGGGATGAGTACTTC. This gives the protein CSVADPRQGGDEYF.

This clone was recorded once. The V and J genes are TRBV2 and TRBJ1-5; tentative D call: TRBD1 (5 bases). The V end lost 8 bases, the J end lost 0 bases, and 20 bases lay between the germline ends. Germline CDR1 reads SNHLY; CDR2 reads FYNNEI. CDR3 length equals 17 residues. Here the CDR3 reads CASFKSGRLDSNQPQHF. The CDR3 DNA follows: TGTGCCAGCTTCAAGTCAGGGAGGCTAGATAGCAATCAGCCCCAGCATTTT. Based on the CDR3 plus reference TRBV2 and TRBJ1-5, the full variable domain is EPEVTQTPSHQVTQMGQEVILRCVPISNHLYFYWYRQILGQKVEFLVSFYNNEISEKSEIFDDQFSVERPDGSNFTLKIRSTKLEDSAMYFCASFKSGRLDSNQPQHFGDGTRLSIL.

The chain couples TRBV5-1 to TRBJ2-1; TRBD2 agrees at 9 bases. Germline V CDR1 and CDR2: SGHRS, YFSETQ. Trimming took 5 bases from V and 4 from J; bases not matched to a gene: 7. The length of the CDR3 is 15 residues. CDR3 in DNA: TGCGCCAGCAGTTCGGGAGCGGGGGGATACAATGAGCAGTTCTTC. It specifies CASSSGAGGYNEQFF.

The J gene is TRBJ1-1, the V gene TRBV10-3, with TRBD1 as a possible D gene (5 bases). The CDR3 has 14 amino acids. Germline lookup yields CDR1 ENHRY and CDR2 SYGVKD. V lost 3 bases and J 1 base, leaving 9 bases between the germline ends. CDR3 amino acids: CAISDREKNTEAFF. CDR3 sequence (DNA): TGTGCCATCAGTGACAGGGAAAAGAACACTGAAGCTTTCTTT.

The CDR3 bases are TGTGCCAGCAGATCGACAGGGGAGGACGAGCAGTACTTC. This codes for CASRSTGEDEQYF. The rearrangement links TRBV2 to TRBJ2-7; 8 bases agree with TRBD1. Trimming removed 6 bases from V and 5 bases from J; junction bases left unmatched: 6. Per germline, CDR1 SNHLY and CDR2 FYNNEI. This CDR3 contains 13 residues.

The chain combines TRBV12-5 with TRBJ1-4; D remains unclear. V dropped 3 bases and J dropped 8 bases, with 25 bases sitting between them. This CDR3 is built from 18 residues. Germline CDR1 and CDR2: LGHNT and FRNRAP. The CDR3 DNA reads TGTGCTAGTGGTTTTACCGGGAGCCAACATCTCATGGGGGAAAAACTGTTTTTT. Translated: CASGFTGSQHLMGEKLFF.

The chain recombines TRBV24-1 with TRBJ2-3; 13 bases are a match to TRBD2. The CDR3 extends over 17 amino acids. CDR1 is KGHDR and CDR2 is SFDVKD in the germline V gene. The V gene end was trimmed by 3 bases and the J gene end by 1 base; junction bases not matched to a gene: 3. The CDR3 nucleotides are TGTGCCACCAGTGATCCCGGGACTAGCGGGGGCACAGATACGCAGTATTTT. It yields the protein CATSDPGTSGGTDTQYF.

This clone has a single count. The rearrangement links TRBV24-1 to TRBJ1-2; possible D gene TRBD1, 6 bases. Between the trimmed V and J ends, which lost 6 bases and 2 bases, there was a span of 6 bases. Germline V lookup: CDR1 KGHDR, CDR2 SFDVKD. The CDR3 extends over 12 amino acids. CDR3 DNA: TGTGCCACCAGTCAGGGGAACTATGGCTACACCTTC. It specifies CATSQGNYGYTF.

The V gene is TRBV6-5, the J gene TRBJ2-5, with D maybe TRBD2 (7 bases). V shed 6 bases and J shed 5 bases, with 13 bases lying between them. This CDR3 spans 13 amino acids. Germline V gene sequence: CDR1 MNHEY, CDR2 SVGAGI. CDR3 nucleotide sequence: TGTGCCAGCAGCAAACAGGGAGGGGAGACCCAGTACTTC. It encodes CASSKQGGETQYF.

This clone was detected only once. This chain joins TRBV7-3 and TRBJ1-1; 9 bases map to TRBD1. J gave up 5 bases and V 4 bases, and 2 bases lay outside the gene matches. Looked up from germline, CDR1 is SGHTA and CDR2 is FQGTGA. This CDR3 comprises 13 residues. CDR3 nucleotides: TGTGCCAGCAGCTCGGGACAGGGAACTGAAGCTTTCTTT. Residues: CASSSGQGTEAFF.

The gene calls are TRBV6-6 and TRBJ2-2, with 7 bases aligning to TRBD2. CDR3 length: 16 residues. The V and J ends lost 8 bases and 3 bases, in that order; junction bases with no gene match: 12. Looked up from germline, CDR1 is MNHNY and CDR2 is SVGAGI (reference sequence). The CDR3 protein is CASGGGRGDYTGELFF. The DNA of the CDR3 is TGTGCCAGCGGGGGAGGGCGCGGAGACTACACCGGGGAGCTGTTTTTT.

V is TRBV9 and J is TRBJ2-7, with 10 nucleotides matching TRBD1. Germline V lookup: CDR1 SGDLS, CDR2 YYNGEE. The CDR3 consists of 15 residues. With 4 bases clipped from V and 3 bases from J, the junction kept 7 bases outside the gene matches. The CDR3, as DNA: TGTGCCAGCAGCCCTAGGACAGGGGGTATCTACGAGCAGTACTTC. Residues: CASSPRTGGIYEQYF.

This sequence joins TRBV11-2 and TRBJ1-1; D unresolved. V lost 4 bases, J lost 0 bases, and 6 bases lay in between. CDR1 and CDR2 from the germline V gene are SGHAT and FQNNGV. CDR3 length: 13 amino acids. The DNA for the CDR3 is TGTGCCAGCAGCTCCAGTCTGAACACTGAAGCTTTCTTT. Translated, it gives CASSSSLNTEAFF.

This chain joins TRBV7-3 and TRBJ1-2; 12 bases align to TRBD1. V was pared by 5 bases and J by 7 bases, with 5 bases of the junction left unmatched. Per the germline V gene, CDR1 is SGHTA and CDR2 is FQGTGA. The CDR3 spans 14 residues. CDR3 amino acids: CASSPGTGGFGYTF. CDR3 coding DNA: TGTGCCAGCAGCCCTGGGACAGGGGGCTTTGGCTACACCTTC.

V gene TRBV27 combines with J gene TRBJ2-5, with a weak D call TRBD1 (6 bases). The CDR3 has 16 amino acids. V dropped 5 bases and J dropped 0 bases, with 16 bases sitting between them. CDR1 is MNHEY and CDR2 is SMNVEV in the germline V gene (reference sequence). The DNA of the CDR3 is TGTGCCAGCAGTCCAGGGGAAGCACTAAACCAAGAGACCCAGTACTTC. It specifies CASSPGEALNQETQYF.